This T cell receptor beta chain was found in a study of blood T cells in healthy people across ages (dated by TCRdb to the mid-2010s). Study-wide context: Template switching captured roughly one uniquely barcoded TCR beta cDNA molecule per two T cells in model experiments. To track age-related changes in TCR beta repertoire diversity, the study relied on deep sequencing normalized with unique cDNA molecular identifiers. Four age groups were formed from the donors: young (average 16 years), middle-aged (just under 40), aged (about 68) and long-lived (roughly 88). To avoid experimental bias, donors of different ages were spread randomly across the sequencing lanes. Using the same blood draw, the study looked at two additional independent replicas of 1 million unique cDNA reads for two donors, one aged 18 to 30 and the other aged 80 or older.

This clonotype occurred a few times. The target of this receptor is not known. No much larger clone is present one base from it, and per-base qualities are unavailable. Study-wide findings and limitations: Estimates of total diversity based on one million sequenced T cells were regarded as lower bounds and as underestimates. Because the CMV infection status of the donors was unknown, age-related changes in expanded clonotypes may potentially have been confounded. As age increased, observed TCR beta diversity per million T cells dropped in a roughly linear way, and a significant reduction was already evident by age roughly 40. Compared with the aged group, the long-lived group had more naive CD4+ T cells, fewer expanded clones and increased TCR diversity, a pattern suggesting age selection. Bulk unsorted PBMC profiling prevented conclusive comparison of naive and antigen-experienced compartments. A strong correlation was found between observed TCR beta diversity and the percentage of naive T cells measured by flow cytometry.

Germline trimming amounts to 0 bases on V and 1 base on J, with 5 as the count of junction bases outside the gene matches. The CDR3 starts with the cysteine, ends with the phenylalanine, and has 16 residues. The sequence is cut down to CDR3 DNA, 48 bases in frame from base 1. The CDR1 and CDR2 encoded by the germline V gene (reference sequence) are MNHNY and SVGAGI. The library relied on 5' RACE. TCRdb shows the sequencer as Illumina HiSeq 2500. The second PCR ran for about 6 to 12 cycles and used a J-beta primer mix along with a sample-barcoded 5' primer. A unique molecular identifier was introduced onto each TCR beta cDNA molecule by a template-switch 5' adaptor carrying 12 random nucleotides. Each sample yielded at least 3 million CDR3-containing paired-end reads. First-strand cDNA was synthesized from all RNA with the Mint cDNA synthesis kit, primed by a TRBC-specific oligonucleotide. After uracil-DNA glycosylase treatment, a first 18-cycle PCR used universal primers M1SS and BC2_uni_R on all cDNA. In the source study's methods: For normalization, 1 million high-quality reads were randomly selected from each sample, with every read carrying a distinct molecular identifier. Instead of being binned into consensus sequences, reads that shared molecular identifiers were thrown out. MiTCR, with a Q25 quality threshold and the strictest error-elimination algorithm, was used for CDR3 identification, clonotype clustering and error correction. A nonparametric unseen species model with Euler transformation was used to estimate a lower bound on total TCR beta diversity. TCRdb handled the public reads itself, with Q25 trimming in fastp and clone calling in MiXCR, and kept productive beta chains. Every distinct CDR3 protein forms one entry, paired with its most common genes and DNA. The V and J calls were not made by the authors but by TCRdb's processing. This sample lists about 780,000 distinct CDR3 sequences; less than 60% were detected once. Clones ranked in the top ten supply 15% to 20% of the sample.

Donors were 39 systemically healthy Caucasian individuals from Russia aged roughly 6 to 90 years. Each donor gave around 9.8 milliliters of peripheral blood, collected into EDTA-treated Vacutainer tubes. Ficoll-Paque density-gradient centrifugation was used to isolate PBMCs, with at least 6.5 million per sample. Trizol reagent was used to extract total RNA from PBMCs, with at least 5.5 micrograms per sample. For every donor, an aliquot of PBMCs went through flow cytometry to measure the percentages of naive CD45RAhigh/CD27high T cells. The clonotype was recovered from an older man in good health. The sequenced material came from blood. The V and J segments used are TRBV6-6 and TRBJ2-5, and 7 junction bases match TRBD2. The CDR3 reads CASSYSIGGSQETQYF. DNA sequence: TGTGCCAGCAGTTACTCGATCGGCGGGAGCCAAGAGACCCAGTACTTC.